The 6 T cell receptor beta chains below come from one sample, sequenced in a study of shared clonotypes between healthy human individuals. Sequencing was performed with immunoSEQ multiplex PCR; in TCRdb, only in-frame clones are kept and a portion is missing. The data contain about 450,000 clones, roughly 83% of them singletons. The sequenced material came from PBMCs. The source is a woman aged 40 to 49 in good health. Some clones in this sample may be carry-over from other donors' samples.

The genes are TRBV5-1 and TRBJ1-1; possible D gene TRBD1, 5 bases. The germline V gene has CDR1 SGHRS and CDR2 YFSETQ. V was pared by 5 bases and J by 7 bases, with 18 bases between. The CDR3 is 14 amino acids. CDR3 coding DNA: TGCGCCAGCAGTCCCTCCGGGACGGACCTTGAAGCTTTCTTT. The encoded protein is CASSPSGTDLEAFF.

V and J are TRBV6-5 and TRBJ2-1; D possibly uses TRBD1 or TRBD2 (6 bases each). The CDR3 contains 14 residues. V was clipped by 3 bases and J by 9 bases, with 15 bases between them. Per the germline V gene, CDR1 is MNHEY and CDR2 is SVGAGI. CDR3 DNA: TGTGCCAGCAGTTATCGCAGGGGAGGATCTGAGCAGTTCTTC. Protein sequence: CASSYRRGGSEQFF.

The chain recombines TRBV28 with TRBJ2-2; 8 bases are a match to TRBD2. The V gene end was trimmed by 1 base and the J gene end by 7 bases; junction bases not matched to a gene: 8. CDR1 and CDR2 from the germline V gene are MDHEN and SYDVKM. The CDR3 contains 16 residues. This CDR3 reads CASSLSGSGIGGELFF. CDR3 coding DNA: TGTGCCAGCAGTTTATCCGGTAGCGGGATAGGCGGGGAGCTGTTTTTT.

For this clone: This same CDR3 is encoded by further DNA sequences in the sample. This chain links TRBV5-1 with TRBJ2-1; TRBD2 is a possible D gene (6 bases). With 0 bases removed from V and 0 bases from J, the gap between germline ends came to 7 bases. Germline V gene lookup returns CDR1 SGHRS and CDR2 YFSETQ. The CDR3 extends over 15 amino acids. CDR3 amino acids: CASSLDSGSYNEQFF. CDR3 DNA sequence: TGCGCCAGCAGCTTGGATAGCGGCTCCTACAATGAGCAGTTCTTC.

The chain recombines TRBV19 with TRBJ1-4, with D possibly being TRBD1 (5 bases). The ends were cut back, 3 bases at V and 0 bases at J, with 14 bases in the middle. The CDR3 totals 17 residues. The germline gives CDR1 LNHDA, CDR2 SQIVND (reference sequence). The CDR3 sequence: CASSIEITGTTNEKLFF. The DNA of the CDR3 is TGTGCCAGTAGTATTGAAATTACAGGCACAACTAATGAAAAACTGTTTTTT.

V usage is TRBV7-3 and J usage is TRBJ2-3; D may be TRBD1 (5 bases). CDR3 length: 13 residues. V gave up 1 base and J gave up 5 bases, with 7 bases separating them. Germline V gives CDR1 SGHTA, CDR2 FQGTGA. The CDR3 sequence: CASSLIDRDTQYF. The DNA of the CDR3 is TGTGCCAGCAGCTTAATCGACAGAGATACGCAGTATTTT.